The rows below give T cell receptor beta chains drawn from one sample of a study of identifying expanded T cells in peripheral blood. Repertoires were generated with immunoSEQ multiplex PCR, while TCRdb's copy carries only in-frame clones and drops some. The sample consists of about 100,000 clones, about 87% of them appearing once. Source material: blood. The receptor set was obtained from a person aged 18 to 70 in good health. The CDR3 runs from the conserved cysteine through the conserved F or W. The order of the fields is J gene, V gene, CDR3 protein.

J gene: TRBJ2-7; V gene: TRBV30; CDR3 protein: CAWSPGPGYSLEQYF
J gene: TRBJ2-3; V gene: TRBV5-1; CDR3 protein: CASSFDNSRGTQYF
J gene: TRBJ2-2; V gene: TRBV6-5; CDR3 protein: CASSYSGTANTGELFF
J gene: TRBJ1-2; V gene: TRBV19; CDR3 protein: CASTPGQGVYGYTF
J gene: TRBJ2-5; V gene: TRBV6-6; CDR3 protein: CASSYSLAGGETQYF
J gene: TRBJ2-7; V gene: TRBV12-2; CDR3 protein: CASRLAECLSYEQYF
J gene: TRBJ1-1; V gene: TRBV6-5; CDR3 protein: CASSYGTGGWTEAFF
J gene: TRBJ2-1; V gene: TRBV13; CDR3 protein: CASSSQWNEQFF
J gene: TRBJ2-7; V gene: TRBV6-6; CDR3 protein: CASSYYGTSGRNEQYF
J gene: TRBJ2-1; V gene: TRBV7-6; CDR3 protein: CASSLPAGGFEQFF
J gene: TRBJ2-2; V gene: TRBV9; CDR3 protein: CASSPGTSGNTGELFF
J gene: TRBJ2-1; V gene: TRBV10-1; CDR3 protein: CASSERLTSGDNEQFF
J gene: TRBJ1-1; V gene: TRBV27; CDR3 protein: CASSLTGGNTEAFF
J gene: TRBJ2-5; V gene: TRBV7-9; CDR3 protein: CASSLDRGLVGETQYF
J gene: TRBJ2-3; V gene: TRBV18; CDR3 protein: CASSPNGGATDTQYF
J gene: TRBJ1-2; V gene: TRBV6-6; CDR3 protein: CASSYRAQSNGYTF
J gene: TRBJ1-1; V gene: TRBV5-1; CDR3 protein: CASSLWGENTEAFF
J gene: TRBJ1-3; V gene: TRBV6-1; CDR3 protein: CASSDGNSGNTIYF
J gene: TRBJ2-1; V gene: TRBV29-1; CDR3 protein: CSSGQGYEQFF
J gene: TRBJ2-7; V gene: TRBV6-1; CDR3 protein: CASSVQAGVSYEQYF
J gene: TRBJ2-7; V gene: TRBV29-1; CDR3 protein: CSVSGTPNYEQYF
J gene: TRBJ2-5; V gene: TRBV18; CDR3 protein: CASSPLSGRKTQYF
J gene: TRBJ1-2; V gene: TRBV30; CDR3 protein: CAWSVRTDGYTF
J gene: TRBJ2-3; V gene: TRBV7-9; CDR3 protein: CASSLASLAGEITDTQYF